This entry describes one T cell receptor (beta chain). The data originate from a study of blood T cell repertoires in COVID-19. Overall study context: From the United States, Italy and Spain came samples of acute and convalescent COVID-19. T cells, B-cell-depleted T cells, or PBMCs supplied cDNA or gDNA.

Per germline, CDR1 LGHNA and CDR2 YNFKEQ. The CDR3 is 13 amino acids. The V end lost 0 bases, the J end lost 4 bases, and 6 bases lay between the germline ends. Seattle researchers signed up patients amid active infection and tracked them longitudinally. Original methodology: Nucleated cell counts were estimated from reference gene primer amplification. TCRdb's table, derived via immunoSEQ multiplex PCR, lists solely in-frame clones and lacks some. The DNA was the basis for D and trimming; V, J and clone size are from that table. The table includes about 170,000 clones, approximately 86% detected once.

Sample: peripheral blood. The TCR was taken from a woman of 80 years or more with COVID-19, enrolled during active disease. V gene TRBV4-2 combines with J gene TRBJ1-1; D is undetermined. CDR3 DNA sequence: TGTGCCAGCAGCCAAGACAGAATCACTGAAGCTTTCTTT. This encodes CASSQDRITEAFF.